These T cell receptor beta chains were read from a single sample in a study of blood T cell repertoires in COVID-19. The table came from immunoSEQ multiplex PCR; TCRdb's copy has only in-frame clones and leaves some out. The sample consists of hundreds of thousands of clones, approximately 88% of them appearing once. Sequenced: peripheral blood. The receptor set was obtained from a woman aged 25 to 39 with acute or convalescent COVID-19. The CDR3 runs from the conserved cysteine through the conserved F or W. D genes are given only for firm matches. Size is stated for part of the rows, as once, few or many counts, or as a class when the clone is expanded.

D: TRBD2
size: -
J: TRBJ2-1
V: TRBV6-4
DNA: TGTGCCAGCAGTGACTCCGGGGGCGGGGGGTTTGACGAGCAGTTCTTC
CDR3: CASSDSGGGGFDEQFF

D: TRBD1
size: -
J: TRBJ1-4
V: TRBV7-9
DNA: TGTGCCAGCGCGGGATTCAGGGGGACTAATGAAAAACTGTTTTTT
CDR3: CASAGFRGTNEKLFF

D: -
size: -
J: TRBJ1-5
V: TRBV19
DNA: TGTGCCAGTAGTATCTCAGGGGCCTCAAGTCAGCCCCAGCATTTT
CDR3: CASSISGASSQPQHF

D: TRBD1
size: -
J: TRBJ1-2
V: TRBV5-1
DNA: TGCGCCAGCAGCTGGGACAGCTATGGCTACACCTTC
CDR3: CASSWDSYGYTF

D: -
size: -
J: TRBJ1-1
V: TRBV6-1
DNA: TGTGCCAGCAGTGAAAGGGCGGGGGGGACTGAAGCTTTCTTT
CDR3: CASSERAGGTEAFF

D: TRBD1
size: -
J: TRBJ1-3
V: TRBV19
DNA: TGTGCCAGTAGCAACCGGGACAGGGCTGGAAACACCATATATTTT
CDR3: CASSNRDRAGNTIYF

D: TRBD2
size: -
J: TRBJ2-1
V: TRBV9
DNA: TGTGCCAGCAGCGTAGAAGTAGGACTAGCTAATGAGCAGTTCTTC
CDR3: CASSVEVGLANEQFF

D: -
size: -
J: TRBJ2-3
V: TRBV7-9
DNA: TGTGCCAGCAGCTTTTTAGGACGACTAGATAGCACAGATACGCAGTATTTT
CDR3: CASSFLGRLDSTDTQYF

D: -
size: -
J: TRBJ1-4
V: TRBV19
DNA: TGTGCCAGTGAAGAGCGTAATAATGAAAAACTATTTTTT
CDR3: CASEERNNEKLFF

D: -
size: -
J: TRBJ2-3
V: TRBV7-2
DNA: TGTGCCAGCAGCACCAGGGGCAGCACAGATACGCAGTATTTT
CDR3: CASSTRGSTDTQYF

D: TRBD1
size: -
J: TRBJ1-1
V: TRBV30
DNA: TGTGCCTGGAGCAAGGGGGCAGAGACTGAAGCTTTCTTT
CDR3: CAWSKGAETEAFF

D: -
size: -
J: TRBJ1-2
V: TRBV5-4
DNA: TGTGCCAGCAGCTTGGGGAGCTATGGCTACACCTTC
CDR3: CASSLGSYGYTF

D: -
size: -
J: TRBJ1-3
V: TRBV29-1
DNA: TGCAGCGGCAGCACAGGGCAAGGAAACACCATATATTTT
CDR3: CSGSTGQGNTIYF

D: TRBD2
size: -
J: TRBJ2-7
V: TRBV2
DNA: TGTGCCAGCAGTAAACCCAGTAGCGGGCTTTCCTACGAGCAGTACTTC
CDR3: CASSKPSSGLSYEQYF

D: -
size: -
J: TRBJ2-6
V: TRBV7-6
DNA: TGTGCCAGCAGCTTAGCTCCCCCTGGGGGGACGGTGGGGGCCAACGTCCTGACTTTC
CDR3: CASSLAPPGGTVGANVLTF

D: -
size: -
J: TRBJ2-2
V: TRBV19
DNA: TGTGCCAGTAGTATAGGAACAACCGGGGAGCTGTTTTTT
CDR3: CASSIGTTGELFF

D: TRBD1
size: -
J: TRBJ1-2
V: TRBV10-1
DNA: TGCGCCAGCAGCCCCGTACCGGGACAGGGGCTTGGTGGCTACACCTTC
CDR3: CASSPVPGQGLGGYTF

D: TRBD1
size: -
J: TRBJ2-7
V: TRBV7-2
DNA: TGTGCCAGCAGCCGGGACAGGGCGGAGGAGGAGCAGTACTTC
CDR3: CASSRDRAEEEQYF

D: -
size: -
J: TRBJ1-4
V: TRBV18
DNA: TGTGCCAGCTCACTAGCGGTTAATGAAAAACTGTTTTTT
CDR3: CASSLAVNEKLFF

D: -
size: once
J: TRBJ2-1
V: TRBV5-6
DNA: TGTGCCAGCAGCTTGGTTGTAGCCCATGAGCAGTTCTTC
CDR3: CASSLVVAHEQFF

D: -
size: -
J: TRBJ2-2
V: TRBV6-2/TRBV6-3
DNA: TGTGCCAGCAGTTACTCGATGGTGGCTCTGAACACCGGGGAGCTGTTTTTT
CDR3: CASSYSMVALNTGELFF

D: TRBD2
size: once
J: TRBJ2-1
V: TRBV19
DNA: TGTGCCAGTACGATCTGGCTAGCGGGAGCCCCGGGCTACAATGAGCAGTTCTTC
CDR3: CASTIWLAGAPGYNEQFF

D: TRBD2
size: -
J: TRBJ2-7
V: TRBV15
DNA: TGTGCCACCAGCAGAGATTGGGCGGGAGGCGACGAGCAGTACTTC
CDR3: CATSRDWAGGDEQYF